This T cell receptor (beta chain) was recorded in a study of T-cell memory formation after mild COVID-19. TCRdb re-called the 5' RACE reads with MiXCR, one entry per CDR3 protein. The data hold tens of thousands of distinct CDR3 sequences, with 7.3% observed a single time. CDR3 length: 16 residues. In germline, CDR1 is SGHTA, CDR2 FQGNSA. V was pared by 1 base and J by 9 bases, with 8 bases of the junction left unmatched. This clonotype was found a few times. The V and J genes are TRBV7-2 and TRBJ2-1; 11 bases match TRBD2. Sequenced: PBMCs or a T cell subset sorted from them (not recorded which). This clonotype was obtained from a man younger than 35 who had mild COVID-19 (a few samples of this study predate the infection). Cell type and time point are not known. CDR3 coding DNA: TGTGCCAGCAGCTTAGTCTCTAGCGGGGGGAAAAGTGAGCAGTTCTTC. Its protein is CASSLVSSGGKSEQFF.